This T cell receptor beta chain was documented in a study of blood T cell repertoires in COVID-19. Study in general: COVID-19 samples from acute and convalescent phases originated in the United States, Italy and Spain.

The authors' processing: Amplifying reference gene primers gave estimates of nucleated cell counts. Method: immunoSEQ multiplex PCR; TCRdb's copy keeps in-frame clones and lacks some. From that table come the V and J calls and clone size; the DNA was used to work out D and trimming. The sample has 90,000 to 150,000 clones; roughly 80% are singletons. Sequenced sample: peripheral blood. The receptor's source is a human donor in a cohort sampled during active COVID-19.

CDR3 sequence (DNA): TGTGCCATCAGCAGCTCCGGGACTTCCACAGATACGCAGTATTTT. Translated, it gives CAISSSGTSTDTQYF. This sequence joins TRBV10-3 and TRBJ2-3, with D perhaps matching TRBD2 (6 bases). Per germline, CDR1 ENHRY and CDR2 SYGVKD. This CDR3 has 15 residues. The V and J ends lost 6 bases and 2 bases respectively, with 15 bases between them.